These 4 T cell receptor beta chains share one sample of origin, sequenced in a study of CXCR3-negative and CXCR3-positive naive CD8 T cells. The libraries of TRB cDNA were prepared using 5' RACE with UMI labels. Each CDR3 protein gets one entry in TCRdb, which reprocessed the 5' RACE reads and gives no DNA. The table lists about 92,000 distinct CDR3 sequences. Sequencing was performed on naive CXCR3- CD8+ T cells from blood. Sample subset: CD45RO-CCR7+CD27+CD95- naive CD8+ T cells lacking CXCR3 (TNR3-). These receptors were taken from a human donor in good health. Some clones in this sample may be carry-over from other donors' samples.

V gene TRBV6-4 combines with J gene TRBJ2-3; no DNA is available, so the TRBD2 call from TCRdb remains unchecked. The CDR3 covers 15 residues. Germline V gene lookup returns CDR1 MRHNA and CDR2 SNTAGT. This chain's CDR3 is CASSQSGGSTDTQYF.

The V call is TRBV29-1, the J call TRBJ2-7; with no DNA, the TCRdb D assignment of TRBD2 cannot be verified. Germline V gene sequence: CDR1 SQVTM, CDR2 ANQGSEA. The length of the CDR3 is 15 residues. CDR3 protein: CSVERTSGSIYEQYF.

The rearrangement uses TRBV5-1 and TRBJ2-5; TCRdb's D call of TRBD1 is untestable without DNA. This CDR3 has 13 amino acids. Germline assignment: CDR1 SGHRS and CDR2 YFSETQ. The CDR3 protein is CASPGEKEETQYF.

This chain uses TRBV5-1 with TRBJ2-3. CDR1 is SGHRS and CDR2 is YFSETQ in the germline V gene. The CDR3 is 15 residues long. The CDR3 sequence is CASSLGGGYTDTQYF.